The 29 T cell receptor beta chains below come from one sample, sequenced in a study of human T cells and chemical hapten exposure. Time point of the sample: patch test 3, about 24 weeks after DPC sensitization. Treatment: therapeutic diphenylcyclopropenone sensitization with weekly scalp DPC. In TCRdb, the RACE reads were re-called with MiXCR into one record per CDR3 protein. Counted here are 100,000 to 120,000 distinct CDR3 sequences, less than 40% occurring once; the ten biggest clones make up less than 3%. The sequences come from whole blood, collected in connection with sensitization to the hapten diphenylcyclopropenone (DPC). The source of these receptors is a man between 35 and 55 years old with alopecia areata. Some clones in this sample may be carry-over from other donors' samples.

This clonotype was found a few times. This CDR3 reads CSVTPGPSNTGELFF. CDR3 nucleotides: TGCAGCGTTACCCCGGGACCCTCGAACACCGGGGAGCTGTTTTTT. This rearrangement joins TRBV29-1 to TRBJ2-2; possibly TRBD1 or TRBD2 for D (5 bases each). Per the germline V gene, CDR1 is SQVTM and CDR2 is ANQGSEA. The CDR3 spans 15 residues. V lost 5 bases and J 0 bases, leaving 13 bases between the germline ends.

The chain has TRBV2 and TRBJ2-1; 10 nucleotides match TRBD2. In germline, CDR1 is SNHLY, CDR2 FYNNEI. The CDR3 covers 14 residues. Trimming took 3 bases from V and 8 from J; bases not matched to a gene: 4. This CDR3 reads CASSEASGSYEQFF. CDR3 DNA sequence: TGTGCCAGCAGTGAGGCTAGCGGGAGCTATGAGCAGTTCTTC.

The genes are TRBV5-1 and TRBJ1-1; D is unclear. The CDR3 covers 13 residues. The V gene lost 4 bases and the J gene lost 1 base, with 8 bases spanning the gap. The germline V gene has CDR1 SGHRS and CDR2 YFSETQ. The CDR3 reads CASSLGKNTEAFF. The CDR3 DNA is TGCGCCAGCAGCCTCGGGAAGAACACTGAAGCTTTCTTT.

This clonotype was recorded a few times. This sequence joins TRBV3-1 and TRBJ2-2; D perhaps matches TRBD2 (5 bases). The CDR3 loop spans 13 amino acids. The ends were cut back, 11 bases at V and 7 bases at J, with 17 bases in the middle. CDR1 is LGHDT and CDR2 is YNNKEL in the germline V gene (reference sequence). DNA for the CDR3: TGTGCCGCCCAGGTGGGAGCCGGCGGGGAGCTGTTTTTT. This gives the protein CAAQVGAGGELFF.

This clonotype was detected only once. The chain is built from TRBV6-5 and TRBJ1-2, with D perhaps matching TRBD1 (5 bases). The germline V gene encodes CDR1 MNHEY and CDR2 SVGAGI. V lost 2 bases and J 3 bases, leaving 13 bases between the germline ends. The length of the CDR3 is 15 residues. This chain's CDR3 is CASSYTKAGHYGYTF. The CDR3 DNA reads TGTGCCAGCAGTTACACTAAAGCAGGGCACTATGGCTACACCTTC.

This sequence joins TRBV7-9 and TRBJ1-2; D remains unclear. V was pared by 3 bases and J by 1 base, with 9 bases between. The CDR3 has 14 amino acids. Germline lookup yields CDR1 SEHNR and CDR2 FQNEAQ (reference sequence). This CDR3 is CASSLPANNYGYTF. The CDR3 nucleotides read TGTGCCAGCAGCTTGCCCGCTAATAACTATGGCTACACCTTC.

This clonotype has a handful of counts. The V gene is TRBV3-1, the J gene TRBJ2-3; 8 bases match TRBD2. V lost 5 bases, J lost 4 bases, and 2 bases stayed unmatched. Germline loops: CDR1 LGHDT, CDR2 YNNKEL (reference sequence). The CDR3 has 13 residues. CDR3 in amino acids: CASSLAGSDTQYF. CDR3 DNA sequence: TGTGCCAGCAGCTTAGCGGGATCAGATACGCAGTATTTT.

V and J are TRBV20-1 and TRBJ2-3; the match to TRBD2 covers 14 bases. V trimming: 5 bases; J trimming: 4 bases; junction bases outside the gene matches: 8. The germline V gene has CDR1 DFQATT and CDR2 SNEGSKA (reference sequence). The CDR3 consists of 16 residues. Here the CDR3 reads CSAGGTSGRRPDTQYF. The CDR3 region has the DNA TGCAGTGCTGGGGGGACTAGCGGGAGAAGACCAGATACGCAGTATTTT.

The chain is built from TRBV28 and TRBJ2-4, with no clear D. This CDR3 comprises 13 residues. Trimming cost V 5 bases and J 5 bases, with 10 bases left between them. Germline-derived CDR1 and CDR2 are MDHEN and SYDVKM. The CDR3 protein is CASSPRIENIQYF. The CDR3, as DNA: TGTGCCAGCAGTCCACGGATAGAAAACATTCAGTACTTC.

This clonotype came up a few times. CDR3 sequence reads: CSAGRLVMETQYF. The CDR3 region has the DNA TGCAGTGCTGGACGACTAGTTATGGAGACCCAGTACTTC. J is TRBJ2-5 and V is TRBV20-1; D might be TRBD2 (6 bases). V lost 5 bases, J lost 5 bases, and 15 bases lay in between. The CDR3 runs to 13 residues. In germline, CDR1 is DFQATT, CDR2 SNEGSKA (reference sequence).

The chain couples TRBV6-5 to TRBJ2-6; 7 nucleotides line up with TRBD1. CDR3 size: 15 residues. The V segment lost 5 bases and the J segment 4 bases; nucleotides outside the gene matches: 5. CDR1 and CDR2 from the germline V gene are MNHEY and SVGAGI. Here the CDR3 DNA reads TGTGCCAGCAGTACACAGGGGTCCGGGGCCAACGTCCTGACTTTC. It codes for CASSTQGSGANVLTF.

This clonotype was found a few times. The V gene is TRBV6-5, the J gene TRBJ2-1, with 11 bases that match TRBD2. V was pared by 0 bases and J by 3 bases, with 1 base of the junction left unmatched. There are 16 residues in the CDR3. Germline-derived CDR1 and CDR2 are MNHEY and SVGAGI. This chain's CDR3 is CASSYSGLAVYNEQFF. The CDR3 DNA sequence: TGTGCCAGCAGTTACTCGGGACTAGCGGTCTACAATGAGCAGTTCTTC.

The CDR3 loop is CSVEFTGSADTQYF. For the CDR3, the DNA is TGCAGCGTTGAATTTACAGGGTCTGCAGATACGCAGTATTTT. V usage is TRBV29-1 and J usage is TRBJ2-3; D is possibly TRBD1 (6 bases). V lost 2 bases to trimming and J lost 4 bases, with 13 bases between them. The CDR3 runs to 14 residues. CDR1 SQVTM and CDR2 ANQGSEA come from the germline V gene.

The chain is built from TRBV12-3 or TRBV12-4 and TRBJ2-1; 11 bases agree with TRBD2. V shed 5 bases, J shed 13 bases, and the junction held 4 bases outside the gene matches. This CDR3 comprises 12 residues. CDR3 sequence (DNA): TGTGCCAGCAGTCCCACTAGCGGGGGTCAGTTCTTC. Translation: CASSPTSGGQFF.

This clonotype has a handful of counts. The chain combines TRBV4-3 with TRBJ2-6; 11 bases match TRBD1. Germline V gene data show CDR1 as LGHNA and CDR2 as YSLEER. V gave up 1 base and J gave up 1 base; unmatched junction bases: 3. The CDR3 contains 18 residues. The CDR3 nucleotides read TGCGCCAGCAGCCAAGTGGGACAGGGGGGATCTGGGGCCAACGTCCTGACTTTC. Translating it yields CASSQVGQGGSGANVLTF.

This clonotype was picked up a small number of times. V and J are TRBV7-9 and TRBJ1-6; D unresolved. Trimming left V 0 bases short and J 5 bases short, with 8 bases between. From germline, CDR1 is SEHNR and CDR2 FQNEAQ (reference sequence). This CDR3 comprises 15 residues. CDR3 residues: CASSLAFGDNSPLHF. The CDR3, as DNA: TGTGCCAGCAGCTTAGCTTTCGGCGATAATTCACCCCTCCACTTT.

V is TRBV25-1 and J is TRBJ1-1; D is unclear. This CDR3 spans 13 amino acids. Trimming cost V 4 bases and J 0 bases, with 6 bases left between them. Germline V gene data show CDR1 as MGHDK and CDR2 as SYGVNS. DNA for the CDR3: TGTGCCAGCAGTGGTCCTATGAACACTGAAGCTTTCTTT. Protein: CASSGPMNTEAFF.

The chain links TRBV28 to TRBJ2-1; 10 bases match TRBD2. J lost 6 bases, V lost 6 bases, and 8 bases had no gene match. The CDR3 has 15 amino acids. Germline CDR1 is MDHEN and CDR2 is SYDVKM. The DNA of the CDR3 is TGTGCCAGCAGCTCCCCACTAGCGGGACGCAATGAGCAGTTCTTC. It yields the protein CASSSPLAGRNEQFF.

The CDR3 protein is CASSLGQGARTEAFF. The CDR3 DNA follows: TGTGCCAGCAGTTTGGGGCAGGGGGCGAGGACTGAAGCTTTCTTT. The chain links TRBV12-3 or TRBV12-4 to TRBJ1-1, with 8 bases lining up with TRBD1. V lost 3 bases to trimming and J lost 5 bases; unmatched junction nucleotides: 8. The CDR3 covers 15 residues.

By frequency in the sample, this clonotype is medium-sized. The J gene is TRBJ2-5, the V gene TRBV29-1; the D call may be TRBD1 or TRBD2 (5 bases each). Germline values: CDR1 SQVTM, CDR2 ANQGSEA. The V end lost 1 base, the J end lost 1 base, and 10 bases lay between the germline ends. The CDR3 is made up of 14 amino acids. The CDR3 protein is CSVEGRGFQETQYF. DNA of the CDR3: TGCAGCGTTGAAGGACGGGGCTTCCAAGAGACCCAGTACTTC.

The chain links TRBV5-1 to TRBJ2-1, with 8 bases fitting TRBD1. Germline-derived CDR1 and CDR2 are SGHRS and YFSETQ. V was clipped by 4 bases and J by 12 bases; unmatched bases: 9. The length of the CDR3 is 13 residues. CDR3 nucleotide sequence: TGCGCCAGCAGCCCGACAGGGGACCAATGGCAGTTCTTC. It yields the protein CASSPTGDQWQFF.

The rearrangement links TRBV9 to TRBJ2-5; no firm D call. The CDR3 is 13 residues long. Germline loops: CDR1 SGDLS, CDR2 YYNGEE. V lost 0 bases and J lost 5, with 8 bases in between. CDR3 sequence: CASSVDGRETQYF. The CDR3 coding sequence is TGTGCCAGCAGCGTAGATGGCCGGGAGACCCAGTACTTC.

This clonotype was found a few times. The chain joins TRBV29-1 to TRBJ2-5; 7 nucleotides match TRBD1. CDR3 length equals 14 residues. J gave up 5 bases and V 2 bases, and 8 bases lay outside the gene matches. The germline V gene encodes CDR1 SQVTM and CDR2 ANQGSEA. CDR3 nucleotides: TGCAGCGTTGAAAAGGGGGCAGGGGCGGAGACCCAGTACTTC. Protein: CSVEKGAGAETQYF.

The V gene is TRBV3-1, the J gene TRBJ2-7, with D unresolved. This CDR3 is 16 amino acids long. Trimming left V 2 bases short and J 0 bases short, with 14 bases between. Looked up from germline, CDR1 is LGHDT and CDR2 is YNNKEL (reference sequence). CDR3 bases: TGTGCCAGCAGCCAAAGTCAGACTCGTTACTCCTACGAGCAGTACTTC. Translating gives CASSQSQTRYSYEQYF.

The rearrangement uses TRBV29-1 and TRBJ2-3, with a tentative D call TRBD1 (6 bases). The CDR3 extends over 16 amino acids. Germline V lookup: CDR1 SQVTM, CDR2 ANQGSEA. Trimming stripped 5 bases from V and 7 bases from J, with 25 bases between. The CDR3 coding sequence is TGCAGCGTTTTCACCTCCGGGACACCGGACGGTTATACGCAGTATTTT. Its translation: CSVFTSGTPDGYTQYF.

This clonotype was detected only a few times. This chain uses TRBV3-1 with TRBJ2-3; 8 bases agree with TRBD1. Germline loops: CDR1 LGHDT, CDR2 YNNKEL (reference sequence). The V and J ends lost 3 bases and 2 bases, in that order; junction bases with no gene match: 7. The CDR3 totals 16 residues. The CDR3: CASSQKAGGYTDTQYF. The CDR3 DNA is TGTGCCAGCAGCCAGAAAGCAGGGGGCTACACAGATACGCAGTATTTT.

This sequence joins TRBV7-2 and TRBJ1-5; TRBD1 is a possible D gene (5 bases). Trimming removed 3 bases at V and 4 bases at J, with 13 bases between. This CDR3 region has 15 residues. Germline CDR1 is SGHTA and CDR2 is FQGNSA. CDR3 protein: CASSLSSWGNQPQHF. The CDR3 bases are TGTGCCAGCAGCTTGAGTTCGTGGGGGAATCAGCCCCAGCATTTT.

This clonotype occurred many times. This chain uses TRBV5-1 with TRBJ2-1, with D maybe TRBD1 (5 bases). Trimming took off 4 bases at V and 2 bases at J, with 7 bases between the two ends. CDR3 length: 13 amino acids. Germline V gives CDR1 SGHRS, CDR2 YFSETQ. CDR3 DNA: TGCGCCAGCAGCCCAGGGACCTACAATGAGCAGTTCTTC. It codes for CASSPGTYNEQFF. The entire variable domain, with the rest obtained from reference TRBV5-1 and TRBJ2-1, is as follows: KAGVTQTPRYLIKTRGQQVTLSCSPISGHRSVSWYQQTPGQGLQFLFEYFSETQRNKGNFPGRFSGRQFSNSRSEMNVSTLELGDSALYLCASSPGTYNEQFFGPGTRLTVL.

The rearrangement uses TRBV6-2 or TRBV6-3 and TRBJ2-2; D remains ambiguous. CDR1 and CDR2 from the germline V gene are MNHEY and SVGEGT. This CDR3 contains 15 residues. Trimming stripped 4 bases from V and 4 bases from J, with 13 bases between. The CDR3 bases are TGTGCCAGCAGTTCTGACTTGTCCGGCACCGGGGAGCTGTTTTTT. Translating gives CASSSDLSGTGELFF.